One sample yielded the 21 T cell receptor beta chains listed below, sequenced in a study of Ad26.COV2.S vaccination and SARS-CoV-2 variants. Profiled with immunoSEQ multiplex PCR; TCRdb holds only in-frame clones, not every one. The data show over 450,000 clones, 80% to 90% seen once. Treatment indicated: around 19 received Ad26.COV2.S at low or high dose, single or two shots; 5 received placebo; per-sample allocation not given. Each sample was drawn 63 days after the first injection (of vaccine or placebo). Sequenced here: peripheral blood, sampled in a trial of Ad26.COV2.S vaccine versus placebo. Every receptor here comes from a person aged 18-60 years who received the Ad26.COV2.S COVID-19 vaccine or a placebo.

The V call is TRBV30, the J call TRBJ1-5; D is possibly TRBD1 (6 bases). The length of the CDR3 is 13 residues. Trimming shortened V by 4 bases and J by 2 bases, and 9 bases separated the two germline ends. Germline V gives CDR1 GTSNPN, CDR2 SVGIG (reference sequence). CDR3 DNA: TGTGCCTGGACCTCAGGGGGCAATCAGCCCCAGCATTTT. This encodes CAWTSGGNQPQHF.

The rearrangement links TRBV5-1 to TRBJ2-2, with TRBD1 as a possible D gene (5 bases). V lost 4 bases, J lost 1 base, and 8 bases lay in between. Germline CDR1 SGHRS, CDR2 YFSETQ. The CDR3 consists of 14 residues. DNA of the CDR3: TGCGCCAGCAGCCCGCAGGGGAACACCGGGGAGCTGTTTTTT. This translates into CASSPQGNTGELFF.

The count of this clone is one. The chain joins TRBV4-3 to TRBJ2-2, with TRBD1 matching 9 bases. J gave up 6 bases and V 4 bases, and 12 bases lay outside the gene matches. Germline CDR1 is LGHNA and CDR2 is YSLEER. The CDR3 is 17 amino acids. CDR3 sequence reads: CASSLTGGAGLSGELFF. The CDR3, as DNA: TGCGCCAGCAGCCTTACAGGGGGCGCGGGGTTGTCCGGGGAGCTGTTTTTT.

The genes are TRBV30 and TRBJ1-2; 9 bases are shared with TRBD1. Germline V gives CDR1 GTSNPN, CDR2 SVGIG (reference sequence). J gave up 8 bases and V 1 base, and 11 bases lay outside the gene matches. The CDR3 is made up of 15 amino acids. The CDR3 region has the DNA TGTGCCTGGAGTGGGTACCGGGACAGGGAGCGCGGCTACACCTTC. Its protein is CAWSGYRDRERGYTF.

The rearrangement links TRBV6-1 to TRBJ1-1; D remains unclear. Germline V gene sequence: CDR1 MNHNS, CDR2 SASEGT. Trimming shortened V by 3 bases and J by 4 bases, and 15 bases separated the two germline ends. The CDR3 extends over 15 amino acids. The CDR3 spells CASSDLTRRATEAFF. The CDR3 DNA sequence: TGTGCCAGCAGTGATCTGACAAGAAGGGCCACTGAAGCTTTCTTT.

The chain has TRBV4-3 and TRBJ1-4; D gene uncertain. Looked up from germline, CDR1 is LGHNA and CDR2 is YSLEER. This CDR3 region has 15 residues. Trimming shortened V by 1 base and J by 0 bases, and 6 bases separated the two germline ends. CDR3 DNA sequence: TGCGCCAGCAGCCAAGCACCTACAACTAATGAAAAACTGTTTTTT. Translated: CASSQAPTTNEKLFF.

The CDR3 DNA sequence: TGCGCCAGCAGCCAACAGACTAGCGGGGGGCCTAATTACTACGAGCAGTACTTC. The encoded protein is CASSQQTSGGPNYYEQYF. V gene TRBV4-3 combines with J gene TRBJ2-7; 13 bases are shared with TRBD2. V was pared by 2 bases and J by 3 bases, with 10 bases of the junction left unmatched. The CDR3 covers 18 residues. CDR1 is LGHNA, CDR2 YSLEER, per germline.

The chain joins TRBV11-2 to TRBJ1-4; 7 bases align to TRBD1. V was pared by 6 bases and J by 7 bases, with 8 bases of the junction left unmatched. CDR1 is SGHAT, CDR2 FQNNGV, per germline. This CDR3 comprises 14 residues. The CDR3 region has the DNA TGTGCCAGCAGTGAGGGGGCAAGTCCTGAAAAACTGTTTTTT. Amino acid sequence: CASSEGASPEKLFF.

The V call is TRBV6-1, the J call TRBJ1-1, with D possibly being TRBD1 (6 bases). Trimming took 1 base from V and 1 from J, leaving 10 bases between them. Germline V gene data show CDR1 as MNHNS and CDR2 as SASEGT. This CDR3 comprises 15 residues. CDR3: CASSEDRGANTEAFF. In DNA form, the CDR3 reads TGTGCCAGCAGTGAAGATCGGGGGGCGAACACTGAAGCTTTCTTT.

The CDR3 region has the DNA TGTGCCAGCAGTTTAGCTGGGGCCACTGAAGCTTTCTTT. Its translation: CASSLAGATEAFF. V usage is TRBV27 and J usage is TRBJ1-1; D possibly corresponds to TRBD1 (5 bases). Germline CDR1 MNHEY, CDR2 SMNVEV (reference sequence). The ends were cut back, 2 bases at V and 4 bases at J, with 8 bases in the middle. CDR3 size: 13 residues.

The V call is TRBV3-1 (or the pseudogene TRBV3-2), the J call TRBJ1-5; no clear D gene. Per the germline V gene, CDR1 is LGHDT and CDR2 is YNNKEL (reference sequence). Trimming shortened V by 3 bases and J by 6 bases, and 6 bases separated the two germline ends. The CDR3 sequence is 12 residues long. The CDR3 nucleotides read TGTGCCAGCAGCCAGAGAGGTCAGCCCCAGCATTTT. Encoded protein: CASSQRGQPQHF.

The chain has TRBV28 and TRBJ2-5; D unresolved. V was pared by 2 bases and J by 4 bases, with 14 bases between. CDR1 is MDHEN, CDR2 SYDVKM, per germline. This CDR3 is 15 amino acids long. Written as DNA, the CDR3 is TGTGCCAGCAGTTTAGTAGGCTCTGTGGGAGAGACCCAGTACTTC. Protein sequence: CASSLVGSVGETQYF. The entire variable domain, with the rest obtained from reference TRBV28 and TRBJ2-5, is as follows: DVKVTQSSRYLVKRTGEKVFLECVQDMDHENMFWYRQDPGLGLRLIYFSYDVKMKEKGDIPEGYSVSREKKERFSLILESASTNQTSMYLCASSLVGSVGETQYFGPGTRLLVL.

Written as DNA, the CDR3 is TGTGCCAGCAGCCGGCAACGGGGAACAAATGAAAAACTGTTTTTT. It codes for CASSRQRGTNEKLFF. The rearrangement uses TRBV14 and TRBJ1-4; D call uncertain. The germline V and J ends were trimmed by 4 bases and 5 bases, with 14 bases remaining between them. The CDR3 sequence is 15 residues long. Germline V gives CDR1 SGHDN, CDR2 FVKESK.

This chain connects TRBV28 to TRBJ1-1; D remains ambiguous. Germline V gives CDR1 MDHEN, CDR2 SYDVKM. The V end lost 1 base, the J end lost 2 bases, and 11 bases lay between the germline ends. This CDR3 has 15 residues. CDR3 DNA: TGTGCCAGCAGTTTATATAGGAGACCAAACACTGAAGCTTTCTTT. Its translation is CASSLYRRPNTEAFF. Together with reference TRBV28 and TRBJ1-1, the CDR3 gives the full variable domain: DVKVTQSSRYLVKRTGEKVFLECVQDMDHENMFWYRQDPGLGLRLIYFSYDVKMKEKGDIPEGYSVSREKKERFSLILESASTNQTSMYLCASSLYRRPNTEAFFGQGTRLTVV.

This chain uses TRBV6-1 with TRBJ1-2, with no clear D. Trimming took off 7 bases at V and 2 bases at J, with 8 bases between the two ends. Germline CDR1 and CDR2: MNHNS and SASEGT. The CDR3 runs to 12 residues. CDR3 loop: CASTVPNYGYTF. In nucleotides, the CDR3 is TGTGCCAGCACAGTCCCCAACTATGGCTACACCTTC.

This clone was found many times. The J gene is TRBJ1-5, the V gene TRBV18, with D possibly matching TRBD1 (5 bases). This CDR3 has 19 residues. Germline assignment: CDR1 KGHSH and CDR2 LQKENI. Trimming took 3 bases from V and 4 from J, leaving 25 bases between them. This chain's CDR3 is CASSPYVGLLPQQNQPQHF. DNA for the CDR3: TGTGCCAGCTCACCTTATGTGGGACTGCTTCCCCAGCAAAATCAGCCCCAGCATTTT.

This clone came up once. The chain links TRBV27 to TRBJ2-3; D is possibly TRBD1 (5 bases). The germline V gene has CDR1 MNHEY and CDR2 SMNVEV (reference sequence). Trimming removed 3 bases at V and 6 bases at J, with 10 bases between. This CDR3 contains 13 residues. Written as DNA, the CDR3 is TGTGCCAGCAGTTTCGTAGGGGCTGATACGCAGTATTTT. This codes for CASSFVGADTQYF.

The V gene is TRBV19, the J gene TRBJ2-7; no firm D call. The germline V gene encodes CDR1 LNHDA and CDR2 SQIVND (reference sequence). CDR3 length equals 11 residues. V was shortened by 6 bases and J by 4 bases, with 7 bases between the two germline ends. DNA of the CDR3: TGTGCCAGTAGGGGCCCATACGAGCAGTACTTC. Its translation: CASRGPYEQYF.

The chain recombines TRBV4-1 with TRBJ1-5; D perhaps matches TRBD1 (5 bases). Germline CDR1 is MGHRA and CDR2 is YSYEKL. This CDR3 region has 16 residues. Between the trimmed V and J ends, which lost 1 base and 2 bases, there was a span of 12 bases. In nucleotides, the CDR3 is TGCGCCAGCAGCCAAGGGTGGCAGGGAGGCAATCAGCCCCAGCATTTT. As protein: CASSQGWQGGNQPQHF.

In DNA form, the CDR3 reads TGTGCCAGCAGTGAAATAGACAGGAACTATGGCTACACCTTC. It codes for CASSEIDRNYGYTF. The V gene is TRBV25-1, the J gene TRBJ1-2, with a possible D match to TRBD1 (6 bases). Germline V gene data show CDR1 as MGHDK and CDR2 as SYGVNS. With 2 bases removed from V and 2 bases from J, the gap between germline ends came to 9 bases. CDR3 size: 14 residues.

The genes are TRBV5-1 and TRBJ2-5, with TRBD2 matching 11 bases. Germline V gene lookup returns CDR1 SGHRS and CDR2 YFSETQ. The CDR3 spans 14 residues. Losses at the gene ends were 6 bases for V and 5 bases for J; bases not matched to a gene: 6. CDR3 DNA: TGCGCCAGCAATAAACTAGCGGGAGTGGAGACCCAGTACTTC. Translated, it gives CASNKLAGVETQYF.